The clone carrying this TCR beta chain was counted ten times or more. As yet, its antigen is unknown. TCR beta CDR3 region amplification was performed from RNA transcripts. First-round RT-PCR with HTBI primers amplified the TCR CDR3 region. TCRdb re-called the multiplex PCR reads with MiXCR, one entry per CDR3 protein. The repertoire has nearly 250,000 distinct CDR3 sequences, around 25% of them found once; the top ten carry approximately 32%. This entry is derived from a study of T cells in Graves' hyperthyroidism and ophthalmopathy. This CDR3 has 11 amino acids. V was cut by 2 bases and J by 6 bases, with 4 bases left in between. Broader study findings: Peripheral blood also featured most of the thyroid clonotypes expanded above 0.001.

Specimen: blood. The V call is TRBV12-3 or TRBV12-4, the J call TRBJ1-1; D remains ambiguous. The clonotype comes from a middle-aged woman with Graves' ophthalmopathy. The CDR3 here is CASSLWPEAFF. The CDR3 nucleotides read TGTGCCAGCAGTTTATGGCCTGAAGCTTTCTTT.